The clone carrying this T cell receptor beta chain was picked up many times. The antigen is unknown. The sample is drawn from a study of shared clonotypes between healthy human individuals. A deep-level run was used for the assay. TCRdb's copy holds only in-frame clones and misses some; the assay was immunoSEQ multiplex PCR. The repertoire has around 690,000 clones, 90% of them found once; the top ten carry 30% to 40%. Study outcomes and limitations: Expectations were that clonotype sharing among donors would be affected by sequencing depth.

Trimming took 6 bases from V and 1 from J, leaving 18 bases between them. From germline, CDR1 is MDHEN and CDR2 SYDVKM. The CDR3 extends over 16 amino acids. The V call is TRBV28, the J call TRBJ2-5; possibly TRBD2 for D (7 bases). Source material: memory CD8+ T cells from PBMCs. Subset described: CD45RO+ cells pooled with CCR7-negative TemRA cells. The TCR originated in a man aged 18 to 29 in good health. Some clones in this sample may be carry-over from other donors' samples. This chain's CDR3 is CASSLEGGVLQETQYF. CDR3 DNA sequence: TGTGCCAGCAGCCTGGAGGGGGGGGTCCTCCAAGAGACCCAGTACTTC.